The 19 T cell receptor beta chains below were found in one sample sequenced in a study of naive and memory T cell subsets. The treatment here: skin biopsy from saline-injected control site (resident skin T cells). Input was roughly 1 to 1,100 ng of DNase-treated total RNA without cell sorting. Ligated cDNA underwent four rounds of PCR with nested alpha and beta constant region primers and SP2. TCRdb used MiXCR to reprocess the UMI-ligation and nested PCR reads, holding one entry per CDR3 protein. In the table there are around 2,000 distinct CDR3 sequences, roughly 4.1% of which are singletons. Sequenced material: skin, taken from a saline injection site in the skin. The receptors were gathered from an adult in good health.

In this sample, this clonotype is medium-sized. This chain joins TRBV29-1 and TRBJ2-1; TRBD1 aligns across 8 bases. The V segment lost 4 bases and the J segment 12 bases; nucleotides outside the gene matches: 5. CDR1 is SQVTM and CDR2 is ANQGSEA in the germline V gene. The CDR3 totals 11 residues. The CDR3 bases are TGCAGCGTTGTGGACAGGGACGGGCAGTTCTTC. Translating gives CSVVDRDGQFF.

Sample share makes this clonotype medium-sized (0.01 to 0.1%). The DNA of the CDR3 is TGTGCCATCAGAGACAGCTCCGGAAACACCATATATTTT. Protein: CAIRDSSGNTIYF. This sequence joins TRBV10-3 and TRBJ1-3; a weak D match, TRBD1 (5 bases). Germline-derived CDR1 and CDR2 are ENHRY and SYGVKD. This CDR3 contains 13 residues. V lost 6 bases and J 4 bases, leaving 10 bases between the germline ends.

This clonotype was counted ten times or more. J is TRBJ1-2 and V is TRBV2; D gene ambiguous. Trimming removed 2 bases at V and 3 bases at J, with 1 base between. Germline CDR1 reads SNHLY; CDR2 reads FYNNEI. This CDR3 has 11 amino acids. The CDR3 region is CASSEHYGYTF. The CDR3, as DNA: TGTGCCAGCAGTGAACACTATGGCTACACCTTC.

This clonotype is classed as medium-sized. The rearrangement links TRBV7-3 to TRBJ2-1; D is possibly TRBD1 (5 bases). In germline, CDR1 is SGHTA, CDR2 FQGTGA. CDR3 length: 13 residues. V lost 1 base and J 8 bases, leaving 9 bases between the germline ends. The DNA for the CDR3 is TGTGCCAGCAGCTTAAAAGTCAGGGATGAGCAGTTCTTC. It yields the protein CASSLKVRDEQFF.

This clonotype was counted many times. Here the CDR3 DNA reads TGTGCCAGCAGCCAAGCACTAGCGGGGGGGGGCGAGCAGTACTTC. It translates to CASSQALAGGGEQYF. The chain uses TRBV3-1 and TRBJ2-7; TRBD2 agrees at 13 bases. The CDR3 sequence is 15 residues long. Germline V gene lookup returns CDR1 LGHDT and CDR2 YNNKEL (reference sequence). The V and J ends lost 1 base and 6 bases, in that order; junction bases with no gene match: 3.

This clonotype is termed medium-sized. The V and J genes are TRBV15 and TRBJ1-2, with 7 bases fitting TRBD1. This CDR3 is 14 amino acids long. Germline CDR1 and CDR2: LNHNV and YYDKDF (reference sequence). Trimming cost V 4 bases and J 6 bases; bases outside gene matches: 8. The CDR3 protein is CATSKGGSFDGYTF. The CDR3 DNA follows: TGTGCCACCAGCAAAGGGGGCAGTTTTGATGGCTACACCTTC.

In its sample, this clonotype ranks as medium-sized. The chain links TRBV9 to TRBJ2-5, with 8 nucleotides matching TRBD1. V dropped 4 bases and J dropped 6; count of bases not matched to a gene: 8. The CDR3 has 14 residues. Germline CDR1 SGDLS, CDR2 YYNGEE. The CDR3 DNA sequence: TGTGCCAGCAGCCCTGACAGGGGCCCACAGACCCAGTACTTC. Its protein is CASSPDRGPQTQYF.

By frequency in the sample, this clonotype is medium-sized. This rearrangement joins TRBV2 to TRBJ1-5, with 7 bases that match TRBD1. CDR3 size: 13 residues. The germline CDR1 and CDR2 sequences are SNHLY and FYNNEI. With V trimmed by 6 bases and J by 6 bases, 5 bases remained unmatched. In nucleotides, the CDR3 is TGTGCCAGCAGCACAGGGGTGCGTCAGCCCCAGCATTTT. Encoded protein: CASSTGVRQPQHF.

In its sample, this clonotype was seen many times. V and J are TRBV5-6 and TRBJ2-3; tentatively, D is TRBD1 (6 bases). The CDR3 is made up of 15 amino acids. CDR1 is SGHDT, CDR2 YYEEEE, per germline. V shed 4 bases and J shed 0 bases, with 12 bases lying between them. The DNA for the CDR3 is TGTGCCAGCAGCCCCAGGGGACCTAGCACAGATACGCAGTATTTT. Amino acids: CASSPRGPSTDTQYF.

Sample share makes this clonotype medium-sized. The chain carries TRBV7-9 and TRBJ2-3, with D possibly being TRBD2 (6 bases). Germline V CDR1 and CDR2: SEHNR, FQNEAQ (reference sequence). The CDR3 runs 14 residues. V lost 5 bases, J lost 4 bases, and 13 bases lay in between. In DNA form, the CDR3 reads TGTGCCAGCAGCCCCGCGGGACGACCAGATACGCAGTATTTT. Its translation: CASSPAGRPDTQYF.

The chain is built from TRBV7-2 and TRBJ2-1; D possibly corresponds to TRBD2 (7 bases). From germline, CDR1 is SGHTA and CDR2 FQGNSA. The V and J ends lost 4 bases and 2 bases respectively, with 15 bases between them. This CDR3 is built from 16 residues. The CDR3 DNA sequence: TGTGCCAGCAGCTCCCAAGGGGGGGTGGCCTACAATGAGCAGTTCTTC. Amino acids: CASSSQGGVAYNEQFF.

This clonotype is judged medium-sized. The J gene is TRBJ1-1, the V gene TRBV20-1; D not certain. V lost 3 bases to trimming and J lost 0 bases, with 11 bases between them. The CDR3 is 14 residues long. Germline-derived CDR1 and CDR2 are DFQATT and SNEGSKA (reference sequence). The CDR3 nucleotides are TGCAGTGCTAGGGCCGGACTCATGAACACTGAAGCTTTCTTT. Protein: CSARAGLMNTEAFF.

This clonotype is labeled medium-sized. The chain recombines TRBV7-3 with TRBJ1-1, with D perhaps matching TRBD1 (5 bases). V was cut by 4 bases and J by 6 bases, with 12 bases left in between. Germline V gene sequence: CDR1 SGHTA, CDR2 FQGTGA. CDR3 size: 13 residues. Here the CDR3 reads CASSSFGGSEAFF. CDR3 DNA sequence: TGTGCCAGCAGCTCGTTCGGGGGATCTGAAGCTTTCTTT.

By share of the sample, this clonotype is medium-sized. The chain uses TRBV7-8 and TRBJ2-1; D possibly corresponds to TRBD2 (6 bases). Trimming shortened V by 5 bases and J by 7 bases, and 18 bases separated the two germline ends. CDR3 length equals 15 residues. CDR1 and CDR2 (germline): SGHVS, FQNEAQ. CDR3 loop: CASSHRRLGGNEQFF. In nucleotides, the CDR3 is TGTGCCAGCAGCCACCGGAGGCTCGGAGGGAATGAGCAGTTCTTC.

This clonotype was counted at least ten times. A read error is possible here, since a much larger clone lies one base away. The chain carries TRBV29-1 and TRBJ1-5, with unresolved D. CDR3 size: 13 residues. The V gene's germline CDR1 is SQVTM and CDR2 ANQGSEA. CDR3 region: CSVLTNSNQPQNF. The CDR3 DNA is TGCAGCGTTCTGACGAATAGCAATCAGCCCCAGAATTTT.

This clonotype ranks as medium-sized. DNA for the CDR3: TGCGCCAGCAGCTCTGGGACTCGTCATGAGCAGTTCTTC. This gives the protein CASSSGTRHEQFF. The gene calls are TRBV5-1 and TRBJ2-1; TRBD2 might be the D (6 bases). CDR1 is SGHRS and CDR2 is YFSETQ in the germline V gene. The V end lost 3 bases, the J end lost 8 bases, and 12 bases lay between the germline ends. The CDR3 sequence is 13 residues long.

The sample holds many counts of this clonotype. The V gene is TRBV6-6, the J gene TRBJ2-7; tentatively, D is TRBD2 (6 bases). Trimming took 4 bases from V and 0 from J, leaving 13 bases between them. Germline CDR1 and CDR2: MNHNY and SVGAGI (reference sequence). The CDR3 consists of 15 residues. The CDR3 sequence: CASSLVRGISYEQYF. In DNA form, the CDR3 reads TGTGCCAGCAGTTTAGTTCGGGGGATCTCCTACGAGCAGTACTTC.

By proportion, this clonotype is medium-sized. This rearrangement joins TRBV7-8 to TRBJ1-5; D remains ambiguous. Trimming took off 1 base at V and 11 bases at J, with 12 bases between the two ends. Germline CDR1 and CDR2: SGHVS and FQNEAQ. The CDR3 is made up of 13 amino acids. Written as DNA, the CDR3 is TGTGCCAGCAGCTTAGAGGCCGGGGTGACCCAGCATTTT. This sequence encodes CASSLEAGVTQHF.

This clonotype was counted only a few times. It may be a read error: a sequence one base away is much more abundant. The chain recombines TRBV7-2 with TRBJ2-7, with TRBD1 matching 7 bases. V gave up 0 bases and J gave up 4 bases; unmatched junction bases: 6. In germline, CDR1 is SGHTA, CDR2 FQGNSA. This CDR3 has 15 amino acids. The CDR3, as DNA: TGTGCCAGCAGCTTAGCTGAGACAGGGTGTTACGAGCAGTACTTC. Its protein is CASSLAETGCYEQYF.